This is a list of T cell receptor beta chains from one sample in a study of blood T cell repertoires in COVID-19. Profiling relied on immunoSEQ multiplex PCR, and the TCRdb table lists in-frame clones only, not all of them. The table lists under 300,000 clones, approximately 86% of them singletons. Sequenced sample: PBMCs or T cells enriched from blood (not recorded which). The receptors originated from a woman in her twenties or thirties who had recovered from COVID-19. Both conserved end residues are part of each CDR3. A D gene is named only where the DNA matches it firmly. Clone size, where shown, is once, few, many, or a class for clones that have expanded.

abundance	d_gene	v_gene	j_gene	CDR3aa	CDR3nt
-	TRBD2	TRBV9	TRBJ2-2	CASSAAGAAGTGELFF	TGTGCCAGCAGCGCTGCGGGAGCCGCCGGCACCGGGGAGCTGTTTTTT
-	TRBD1	TRBV6-5	TRBJ1-1	CASSSRTGVGTEAFF	TGTGCCAGCAGTTCTAGGACAGGGGTGGGAACTGAAGCTTTCTTT
once	-	TRBV7-3	TRBJ1-2	CASSSGGNGYTF	TGTGCCAGCAGCTCCGGGGGGAACGGCTACACCTTC
once	-	TRBV5-8	TRBJ2-1	CASSPTSRFGNEQFF	TGTGCCAGCAGCCCAACTAGCCGGTTCGGCAATGAGCAGTTCTTC
once	TRBD1	TRBV28	TRBJ1-1	CASSLWEGAWTEAFF	TGTGCCAGCAGTTTATGGGAGGGGGCGTGGACTGAAGCTTTCTTT
-	-	TRBV20-1	TRBJ1-3	CSASTGTSGNTIYF	TGCAGTGCTAGTACAGGGACCTCTGGAAACACCATATATTTT
-	-	TRBV11-3	TRBJ2-2	CASSLDSSNTGELFF	TGTGCCAGCAGCTTGGACAGTTCGAACACCGGGGAGCTGTTTTTT
-	TRBD2	TRBV24-1	TRBJ2-3	CAIGLAGVLGTDTQYF	TGTGCCATCGGACTAGCGGGAGTACTTGGCACAGATACGCAGTATTTT
-	-	TRBV28	TRBJ2-7	CASSVDFYEQYF	TGTGCATCTTCCGTCGACTTCTACGAGCAGTACTTC
once	TRBD2	TRBV27	TRBJ2-1	CASSVGTSGRANDEQFF	TGTGCCAGCAGTGTCGGGACTAGCGGGAGGGCCAACGATGAGCAGTTCTTC
-	-	TRBV24-1	TRBJ1-4	CATSDFSGGFEKLFF	TGTGCCACCAGTGATTTCAGCGGGGGGTTCGAAAAACTGTTTTTT
-	TRBD2	TRBV2	TRBJ2-3	CASSERLAGGFDTDTQYF	TGTGCCAGCAGTGAAAGGCTAGCGGGGGGGTTTGATACAGATACGCAGTATTTT
-	-	TRBV28	TRBJ2-4	CASSPGKGERGAKNIQYF	TGTGCCAGCAGTCCGGGAAAGGGGGAAAGAGGTGCCAAAAACATTCAGTACTTC
-	-	TRBV6-5	TRBJ1-5	CASSSTGQPQHF	TGTGCCAGCAGCTCAACTGGTCAGCCCCAGCATTTT
-	TRBD1	TRBV4-3	TRBJ2-4	CASSQVGPRRTGRNIQYF	TGCGCCAGCAGCCAAGTTGGTCCCCGCCGGACAGGAAGAAACATTCAGTACTTC
-	-	TRBV4-3	TRBJ1-3	CASSRLTGPSGNTIYF	TGCGCCAGCAGCCGACTGACAGGCCCCTCTGGAAACACCATATATTTT
-	-	TRBV19	TRBJ2-1	CASSTRGALYNEQFF	TGTGCCAGTAGTACTCGGGGGGCTCTGTACAATGAGCAGTTCTTC
-	-	TRBV11-2	TRBJ1-2	CASSPPVRGNYGYTF	TGTGCCAGCAGCCCACCGGTGCGGGGAAACTATGGCTACACCTTC
once	-	TRBV11-2	TRBJ1-2	CASSLDSYGYTF	TGTGCCAGCAGCTTAGACAGCTATGGCTACACCTTC
-	TRBD2	TRBV11-2	TRBJ2-3	CASSSPGLGLGTDTQYF	TGTGCCAGCAGCTCTCCAGGACTAGGCCTAGGGACAGATACGCAGTATTTT
-	TRBD2	TRBV4-1	TRBJ2-5	CASSHLAGVQETQYF	TGCGCCAGCAGCCACCTAGCGGGGGTTCAAGAGACCCAGTACTTC
-	-	TRBV28	TRBJ2-4	CASSLLQALAKNIQYF	TGTGCCAGCAGTCTACTTCAGGCGTTAGCCAAAAACATTCAGTACTTC
-	TRBD1	TRBV14	TRBJ2-3	CASSPDGWGQATDTQYF	TGTGCCAGCAGCCCTGACGGTTGGGGACAGGCTACAGATACGCAGTATTTT
-	TRBD1	TRBV28	TRBJ2-7	CASSPVGQGDVNEQYF	TGTGCCAGCAGTCCTGTCGGGCAGGGGGATGTGAACGAGCAGTACTTC
-	-	TRBV5-1	TRBJ2-3	CASSSPGLDTQYF	TGCGCCAGCAGCTCCCCGGGATTGGATACGCAGTATTTT
-	TRBD2	TRBV11-3	TRBJ2-7	CASSLELAGGYEQYF	TGTGCCAGCAGCTTAGAACTAGCGGGGGGCTACGAGCAGTACTTC
-	-	TRBV11-3	TRBJ1-4	CASSLVGSSDGDEKLFF	TGTGCCAGCAGCTTAGTGGGGTCCTCAGACGGGGATGAAAAACTGTTTTTT
-	TRBD2	TRBV6-5	TRBJ2-7	CASSQGLGDEQYF	TGTGCCAGCAGTCAGGGACTAGGGGACGAGCAGTACTTC
-	-	TRBV4-3	TRBJ1-1	CASSQERGGAEAFF	TGCGCCAGCAGCCAAGAAAGGGGAGGGGCTGAAGCTTTCTTT
-	-	TRBV19	TRBJ2-2	CASSPLGGLDGELFF	TGTGCCAGTAGTCCCCTCGGGGGTCTGGACGGGGAGCTGTTTTTT
-	-	TRBV5-1	TRBJ1-3	CASIVGNTIYF	TGCGCCAGCATCGTTGGAAACACCATATATTTT
few	TRBD2	TRBV11-2	TRBJ2-5	CASSLGAGTSETQYF	TGTGCCAGCAGCTTAGGAGCCGGGACTAGTGAGACCCAGTACTTC
-	-	TRBV6-5	TRBJ2-3	CASSTTETSTDTQYF	TGTGCCAGCAGTACAACAGAAACTAGCACAGATACGCAGTATTTT
-	-	TRBV4-1	TRBJ2-7	CASSQAPFYEQYF	TGCGCCAGCAGCCAAGCCCCCTTCTACGAGCAGTACTTC
-	TRBD2	TRBV18	TRBJ2-7	CASSPPGRASEQYF	TGTGCCAGCTCACCCCCCGGGAGGGCTAGCGAGCAGTACTTC
once	-	TRBV5-1	TRBJ1-1	CASNGKVGGGNTEAFF	TGCGCCAGCAACGGGAAAGTCGGCGGCGGGAACACTGAAGCTTTCTTT
once	TRBD2	TRBV7-2	TRBJ2-3	CASSLAGTSGGADTQYF	TGTGCCAGCAGCTTAGCAGGGACTAGCGGGGGGGCGGATACGCAGTATTTT
-	-	TRBV4-1	TRBJ2-5	CASSLVEGALQTQYF	TGCGCCAGCAGCCTGGTCGAGGGAGCGTTGCAGACCCAGTACTTC